Reported below is one T cell receptor beta chain. TCRdb's copy holds only in-frame clones and misses some; the assay was immunoSEQ multiplex PCR. Of 75,000 to 95,000 clones in the sample, 75% to 95% were seen once. These data are taken from a study of control samples from healthy donors and cancer patients. The germline gives CDR1 SGHDN, CDR2 FVKESK. CDR3 length: 17 amino acids. The V and J ends lost 0 bases and 3 bases respectively, with 17 bases between them. Sequenced input: blood. The chain carries TRBV14 and TRBJ1-1, with D perhaps TRBD1 (6 bases). The receptor comes from a woman in her late teens or twenties in good health. The CDR3 bases are TGTGCCAGCAGCCAAGATAGGGGGAGCGGGGATCACACTGAAGCTTTCTTT. Its translation is CASSQDRGSGDHTEAFF.